Each of the 21 T cell receptor beta chains below was sequenced from the same sample in a study of cytomegalovirus exposure and HLA in healthy donors. The PCR made use of 60 Vbeta and 13 Jbeta primers. Clones were read by immunoSEQ multiplex PCR, and TCRdb kept only the in-frame ones, dropping some. The table includes about 190,000 clones, 80% detected once. The specimen sequenced was PBMCs. The receptor set was obtained from a man between 40 and 49 years old in good health and CMV-seropositive.

This clone was detected once. The chain couples TRBV5-1 to TRBJ1-1, with unresolved D. The CDR3 has 15 amino acids. V lost 1 base to trimming and J lost 3 bases, with 13 bases between them. Germline CDR1 is SGHRS and CDR2 is YFSETQ. CDR3 DNA: TGCGCCAGCAGCTTGTTTTCAGAGGGTTACACTGAAGCTTTCTTT. Its translation: CASSLFSEGYTEAFF.

The rearrangement joins TRBV11-1 to TRBJ1-1; a possible D gene is TRBD1 (5 bases). V was clipped by 1 base and J by 1 base, with 10 bases between them. CDR1 and CDR2 from the germline V gene are SGHAT and FQDESV (reference sequence). CDR3 length: 15 residues. The DNA of the CDR3 is TGTGCCAGCAGCTTAGGGCGACAGAAGAACACTGAAGCTTTCTTT. Protein product: CASSLGRQKNTEAFF. The full variable domain, with the rest looked up from reference TRBV11-1 and TRBJ1-1, is EAEVAQSPRYKITEKSQAVAFWCDPISGHATLYWYRQILGQGPELLVQFQDESVVDDSQLPKDRFSAERLKGVDSTLKIQPAELGDSAMYLCASSLGRQKNTEAFFGQGTRLTVV.

V and J are TRBV27 and TRBJ2-7; TRBD1 is a possible D gene (6 bases). This CDR3 is built from 13 residues. Germline CDR1 MNHEY, CDR2 SMNVEV (reference sequence). The V end was cut by 3 bases, the J end by 6 bases, with 12 bases between. CDR3 sequence (DNA): TGTGCCAGCAGTTTTCAGGGGCGCCGCGAGCAGTACTTC. This gives the protein CASSFQGRREQYF.

The CDR3 nucleotides are TGTGCCTGGAGTGGGGGGGACAGTAACTATGGCTACACCTTC. It is translated as CAWSGGDSNYGYTF. The chain has TRBV30 and TRBJ1-2; 7 bases fit TRBD1. Per germline, CDR1 GTSNPN and CDR2 SVGIG (reference sequence). The CDR3 extends over 14 amino acids. V lost 1 base, J lost 1 base, and 3 bases stayed unmatched. Using reference TRBV30 and TRBJ1-2 for the parts outside the CDR3, the full variable domain is SQTIHQWPATLVQPVGSPLSLECTVEGTSNPNLYWYRQAAGRGLQLLFYSVGIGQISSEVPQNLSASRPQDRQFILSSKKLLLSDSGFYLCAWSGGDSNYGYTFGSGTRLTVV.

The chain uses TRBV5-1 and TRBJ2-5; D gene uncertain. The CDR3 covers 15 residues. The ends were cut back, 0 bases at V and 5 bases at J, with 14 bases in the middle. CDR1 and CDR2 (germline): SGHRS, YFSETQ. The CDR3 region has the DNA TGCGCCAGCAGCTTGGCCGAGCCTTCGCTTGAGACCCAGTACTTC. Protein sequence: CASSLAEPSLETQYF.

The chain recombines TRBV30 with TRBJ2-1; 7 bases fit TRBD2. CDR3 length: 11 residues. The junction had 3 bases not matched to a gene; V was cut back by 5 bases and J by 8 bases. Germline lookup yields CDR1 GTSNPN and CDR2 SVGIG (reference sequence). CDR3 DNA sequence: TGTGCCTGGGGGAGGGTCCATGAGCAGTTCTTC. It specifies CAWGRVHEQFF.

This chain links TRBV19 with TRBJ2-1; 10 nucleotides line up with TRBD1. Germline CDR1 and CDR2: LNHDA and SQIVND (reference sequence). Trimming took 2 bases from V and 4 from J; bases not matched to a gene: 5. This CDR3 contains 16 residues. The CDR3 loop reads CASSIPGTGVYNEQFF. In DNA, the CDR3 is TGTGCCAGTAGTATACCCGGGACAGGGGTTTACAATGAGCAGTTCTTC.

The chain uses TRBV5-1 and TRBJ2-1; 7 bases fit TRBD1. The V gene's germline CDR1 is SGHRS and CDR2 YFSETQ. V lost 3 bases and J lost 6; bases outside the gene matches: 6. The length of the CDR3 is 14 residues. CDR3 nucleotides: TGCGCCAGCAGCTACCCCGACAGGGTCAATGAGCAGTTCTTC. Translated, it gives CASSYPDRVNEQFF.

This chain links TRBV5-6 with TRBJ2-3, with 8 bases fitting TRBD1. V lost 0 bases and J lost 2; bases outside the gene matches: 2. This CDR3 is 15 amino acids long. CDR1 and CDR2 from the germline V gene are SGHDT and YYEEEE. For the CDR3, the DNA is TGTGCCAGCAGCTTGGTGGACAGGGTCACAGATACGCAGTATTTT. Its translation is CASSLVDRVTDTQYF.

The chain couples TRBV15 to TRBJ1-3; D remains ambiguous. This CDR3 has 14 amino acids. Germline V gene lookup returns CDR1 LNHNV and CDR2 YYDKDF (reference sequence). V was trimmed by 1 base and J by 0 bases, leaving 4 bases between them. The CDR3 sequence: CATSRADSGNTIYF. CDR3 coding DNA: TGTGCCACCAGCAGAGCAGACTCTGGAAACACCATATATTTT. The whole variable domain, filled in from reference TRBV15 and TRBJ1-3, reads DAMVIQNPRYQVTQFGKPVTLSCSQTLNHNVMYWYQQKSSQAPKLLFHYYDKDFNNEADTPDNFQSRRPNTSFCFLDIRSPGLGDTAMYLCATSRADSGNTIYFGEGSWLTVV.

The chain couples TRBV27 to TRBJ1-1, with TRBD1 matching 8 bases. The CDR3 loop spans 14 amino acids. V lost 5 bases and J lost 6; bases outside the gene matches: 8. The germline V gene has CDR1 MNHEY and CDR2 SMNVEV (reference sequence). As DNA, the CDR3 is TGTGCCAGCAGTCCCGGGACAGGAATACCTGAAGCTTTCTTT. This codes for CASSPGTGIPEAFF.

This clone came up once. This rearrangement joins TRBV5-3 to TRBJ1-1; 9 bases are shared with TRBD1. TRBV5-3 is flagged as an ORF with uncertain function. This CDR3 is built from 15 residues. Trimming at V came to 0 bases and at J to 7 bases, leaving 7 bases not matched to a gene. CDR3 in amino acids: CARSLDGTGFYEAFF. CDR3 DNA sequence: TGTGCCAGAAGCTTGGATGGGACAGGGTTCTATGAAGCTTTCTTT.

In this sample, this clone turned up once. The CDR3 sequence: CASSFARTDTQYF. The CDR3 nucleotides are TGTGCCAGCAGTTTCGCTCGGACAGATACGCAGTATTTT. The V gene is TRBV27, the J gene TRBJ2-3; D is undetermined. Germline values: CDR1 MNHEY, CDR2 SMNVEV (reference sequence). This CDR3 spans 13 amino acids. V was trimmed by 3 bases and J by 3 bases, leaving 7 bases between them.

This sequence joins TRBV15 and TRBJ1-5; D gene uncertain. The CDR3 spans 14 residues. Germline lookup yields CDR1 LNHNV and CDR2 YYDKDF (reference sequence). Trimming pared 3 bases from V and 5 bases from J, leaving 11 bases between. The CDR3 here is CATSRTGEDQPQHF. In DNA, the CDR3 is TGTGCCACCAGCAGGACGGGAGAAGATCAGCCCCAGCATTTT.

This clone is a singleton in its sample. The V call is TRBV29-1, the J call TRBJ1-3, with D tentatively TRBD1 (6 bases). The CDR3 covers 13 residues. V was shortened by 6 bases and J by 0 bases, with 9 bases between the two germline ends. CDR1 is SQVTM and CDR2 is ANQGSEA in the germline V gene. CDR3: CSVVGGSGNTIYF. Here the CDR3 DNA reads TGCAGCGTCGTAGGGGGCTCTGGAAACACCATATATTTT.

The rearrangement links TRBV9 to TRBJ2-7; TRBD1 matches at 7 bases. CDR3 size: 15 residues. The ends lost 4 bases at V and 4 bases at J; junction bases unmatched: 11. Germline CDR1 reads SGDLS; CDR2 reads YYNGEE. CDR3 DNA sequence: TGTGCCAGCAGCCAAGGGACAGACTTGCCGTACGAGCAGTACTTC. As protein: CASSQGTDLPYEQYF.

This chain connects TRBV5-1 to TRBJ2-5; TRBD2 matches at 14 bases. Germline assignment: CDR1 SGHRS and CDR2 YFSETQ. The J segment lost 2 bases and the V segment lost 4 bases, leaving 7 bases of the junction unmatched. This CDR3 has 17 amino acids. As DNA, the CDR3 is TGCGCCAGCAGCCTTAGGACTAGCGGGGGGCCGCAAGAGACCCAGTACTTC. It yields the protein CASSLRTSGGPQETQYF.

A single count supports this clone. In DNA, the CDR3 is TGTGCCAGCAGAACAGGGGCACAACAGCCCCAGCATTTT. Translated: CASRTGAQQPQHF. The chain uses TRBV6-5 and TRBJ1-5; 7 bases are shared with TRBD1. V was clipped by 6 bases and J by 7 bases; unmatched bases: 6. The CDR3 has 13 residues. Germline V gene sequence: CDR1 MNHEY, CDR2 SVGAGI.

This chain uses TRBV27 with TRBJ2-1, with 9 bases that match TRBD2. The V gene end was trimmed by 5 bases and the J gene end by 10 bases; junction bases not matched to a gene: 12. This CDR3 has 15 residues. The germline V gene encodes CDR1 MNHEY and CDR2 SMNVEV (reference sequence). The CDR3 nucleotides are TGTGCCAGCAGTCTCCGCGGGGGGGGTTTCCGCGAGCAGTTCTTC. This codes for CASSLRGGGFREQFF.

The genes are TRBV18 and TRBJ1-2, with unresolved D. Deletions cut 0 bases from V and 0 bases from J, with 11 bases between. CDR1 and CDR2 from the germline V gene are KGHSH and LQKENI. The CDR3 length is 16 residues. The CDR3 is CASSPPGRGTNYGYTF. The CDR3 DNA sequence: TGTGCCAGCTCACCACCCGGACGGGGAACTAACTATGGCTACACCTTC.

J is TRBJ2-5 and V is TRBV7-2; 10 bases are a match to TRBD2. Germline lookup yields CDR1 SGHTA and CDR2 FQGNSA. The V segment lost 2 bases and the J segment 8 bases; nucleotides outside the gene matches: 2. This CDR3 has 13 amino acids. CDR3 in amino acids: CASSLPSGGTQYF. The CDR3 coding sequence is TGTGCCAGCAGCTTACCTAGCGGGGGTACCCAGTACTTC. The full variable domain, completed using reference TRBV7-2 and TRBJ2-5, is GAGVSQSPSNKVTEKGKDVELRCDPISGHTALYWYRQSLGQGLEFLIYFQGNSAPDKSGLPSDRFSAERTGGSVSTLTIQRTQQEDSAVYLCASSLPSGGTQYFGPGTRLLVL.